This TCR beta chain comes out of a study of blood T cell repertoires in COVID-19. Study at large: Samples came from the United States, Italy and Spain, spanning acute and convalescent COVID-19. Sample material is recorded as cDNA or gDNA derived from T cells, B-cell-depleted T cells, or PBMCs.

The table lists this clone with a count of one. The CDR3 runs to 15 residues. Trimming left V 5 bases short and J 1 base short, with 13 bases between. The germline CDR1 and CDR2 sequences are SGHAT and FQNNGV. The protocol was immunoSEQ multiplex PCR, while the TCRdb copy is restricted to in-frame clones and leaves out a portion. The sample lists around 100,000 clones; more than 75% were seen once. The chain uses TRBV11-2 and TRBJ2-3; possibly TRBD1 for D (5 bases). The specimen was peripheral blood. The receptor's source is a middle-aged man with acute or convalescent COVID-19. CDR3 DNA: TGTGCCAGCAGCCAAAGGGCAGGGCGCACAGATACGCAGTATTTT. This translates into CASSQRAGRTDTQYF.